Described below is a single T cell receptor (beta chain) sequence and its context. Its antigen is not identified. Using immunoSEQ multiplex PCR, the repertoire was profiled, and TCRdb retains in-frame clones only, with some absent. Among about 120,000 clones listed, 75% to 95% were seen once. This record belongs to a study of T cell responses to AZD1222 COVID-19 vaccine. Broader study findings: Repertoires were sampled only after the peak T cell response. Among vaccine-associated CD4 TCRs, coverage spanned spike, with dominance at 160-218 and 743-854. Most donors were white British, females outnumbered males, and clonal diversity was possibly underestimated. Among AZD1222 vaccinees, only five to seven were seropositive at baseline.

Germline CDR1 is ENHRY and CDR2 is SYGVKD. Trimming stripped 5 bases from V and 2 bases from J, with 14 bases between. CDR3 size: 15 residues. The sample was peripheral blood, taken 28 days after the second dose of the MenACWY control vaccine. V is TRBV10-3 and J is TRBJ2-3, with D perhaps TRBD2 (5 bases). This TCR was recovered from an adult who received the MenACWY meningococcal vaccine as a control. Here the CDR3 reads CAISTNSGFTDTQYF. The CDR3 DNA sequence: TGTGCCATCAGTACCAATTCGGGGTTCACAGATACGCAGTATTTT.